This TCR beta chain derives from a study of Graves' ophthalmopathy and Graves' hyperthyroidism. About the research overall: Peripheral blood was obtained at first diagnosis, ahead of any treatment.

This clonotype was counted a few times. Beta-chain TCR CDR3 regions were amplified from RNA transcripts. HTBI primers were employed in first-round RT-PCR, then a second-round multiplex PCR followed. TCRdb fed the multiplex PCR reads into MiXCR, producing one record per CDR3 protein. The repertoire holds more than 550,000 distinct CDR3 sequences, with more than 40% as singletons. The CDR3 contains 15 residues. Per the germline V gene, CDR1 is MRHNA and CDR2 is SNTAGT. Trimming removed 3 bases at V and 3 bases at J, with 14 bases between. The rearrangement links TRBV6-4 to TRBJ2-5, with D possibly TRBD1 on 5 matching bases. This receptor was identified in an adult man with Graves' ophthalmopathy. Sequences were obtained from peripheral blood. CDR3 DNA: TGTGCCAGCAGTGATATCCGCGCGGACAAAGAGACCCAGTACTTC. This encodes CASSDIRADKETQYF.